The 21 T cell receptor beta chains listed next were all sequenced from one sample in a study of cytomegalovirus exposure and HLA in healthy donors. TCRdb's table, derived via immunoSEQ multiplex PCR, lists solely in-frame clones and lacks some. Of 90,000 to 130,000 clones listed, approximately 85% were seen once; the top ten hold 3% to 3.5%. The source material was PBMCs. All receptors derive from a woman under 30 in good health and CMV-seronegative.

The chain combines TRBV19 with TRBJ1-1; 9 nucleotides align to TRBD1. The CDR3 totals 13 residues. Trimming at V came to 9 bases and at J to 9 bases, leaving 11 bases not matched to a gene. Germline V gene lookup returns CDR1 LNHDA and CDR2 SQIVND (reference sequence). CDR3 nucleotides: TGTGCCAGCAGCAGACCGGGACAGGGTAAAGCTTTCTTT. Residues: CASSRPGQGKAFF.

The rearrangement links TRBV9 to TRBJ1-3; 9 nucleotides line up with TRBD1. The germline V gene encodes CDR1 SGDLS and CDR2 YYNGEE. With 3 bases clipped from V and 3 bases from J, the junction kept 7 bases outside the gene matches. This CDR3 has 16 amino acids. The CDR3 bases are TGTGCCAGCAGCGGCACAGGGGGCGTTAATGGAAACACCATATATTTT. It codes for CASSGTGGVNGNTIYF.

The J gene is TRBJ2-1, the V gene TRBV9, with D maybe TRBD2 (6 bases). Trimming removed 0 bases from V and 4 bases from J, with 11 bases in between. The CDR3 is made up of 15 amino acids. Germline-derived CDR1 and CDR2 are SGDLS and YYNGEE. The CDR3 protein is CASSVGGETYNEQFF. In nucleotides, the CDR3 is TGTGCCAGCAGCGTAGGCGGGGAAACATACAATGAGCAGTTCTTC.

The gene calls are TRBV9 and TRBJ1-2; perhaps TRBD1 as D (6 bases). The V end was cut by 4 bases, the J end by 2 bases, with 15 bases between. The CDR3 is 15 residues long. The germline V gene has CDR1 SGDLS and CDR2 YYNGEE. The CDR3 region has the DNA TGTGCCAGCAGCCCCAACCCACAGGGAAACTATGGCTACACCTTC. It yields the protein CASSPNPQGNYGYTF.

The rearrangement joins TRBV6-5 to TRBJ2-3; 9 nucleotides line up with TRBD1. The V gene's germline CDR1 is MNHEY and CDR2 SVGAGI. V lost 10 bases and J lost 7; bases outside the gene matches: 12. The CDR3 is 14 amino acids. This CDR3 is CATTPGTGINTQYF. The CDR3 DNA follows: TGTGCCACCACCCCCGGGACAGGGATTAATACGCAGTATTTT.

This chain connects TRBV10-3 to TRBJ1-6, with 7 bases lining up with TRBD1. Germline V gives CDR1 ENHRY, CDR2 SYGVKD. Trimming removed 6 bases from V and 8 bases from J; junction bases left unmatched: 10. The CDR3 loop spans 15 amino acids. The CDR3: CAIRGTGAFDSPLHF. DNA of the CDR3: TGTGCCATCAGGGGAACAGGGGCTTTTGATTCACCCCTCCACTTT.

This clone appeared a few times. The rearrangement joins TRBV25-1 to TRBJ2-7; D unresolved. Germline V gives CDR1 MGHDK, CDR2 SYGVNS. CDR3 length: 13 residues. Trimming pared 6 bases from V and 0 bases from J, leaving 9 bases between. CDR3 sequence: CASRASSSYEQYF. The CDR3 DNA reads as TGTGCCAGCAGAGCAAGTTCCTCCTACGAGCAGTACTTC.

Regarding this clone: Within the sample, other DNA sequences also encode this same CDR3. This sequence joins TRBV9 and TRBJ2-7, with 7 bases fitting TRBD1. The CDR3 extends over 14 amino acids. Germline V gene data show CDR1 as SGDLS and CDR2 as YYNGEE. J gave up 5 bases and V 0 bases, and 5 bases lay outside the gene matches. The CDR3 sequence is CASSVGTGTHEQYF. The CDR3 bases are TGTGCCAGCAGCGTAGGGACAGGCACGCACGAGCAGTACTTC. Filled out from reference TRBV9 and TRBJ2-7, the complete variable domain reads DSGVTQTPKHLITATGQRVTLRCSPRSGDLSVYWYQQSLDQGLQFLIQYYNGEERAKGNILERFSAQQFPDLHSELNLSSLELGDSALYFCASSVGTGTHEQYFGPGTRLTVT.

The V gene is TRBV29-1, the J gene TRBJ1-1; no clear D. CDR3 length: 14 amino acids. V was shortened by 2 bases and J by 1 base, with 11 bases between the two germline ends. In germline, CDR1 is SQVTM, CDR2 ANQGSEA. CDR3 protein: CSVEFSSGNTEAFF. As DNA, the CDR3 is TGCAGCGTTGAATTCTCCAGCGGGAACACTGAAGCTTTCTTT. Using reference TRBV29-1 and TRBJ1-1 for the parts outside the CDR3, the full variable domain is SAVISQKPSRDICQRGTSLTIQCQVDSQVTMMFWYRQQPGQSLTLIATANQGSEATYESGFVIDKFPISRPNLTFSTLTVSNMSPEDSSIYLCSVEFSSGNTEAFFGQGTRLTVV.

The chain links TRBV6-4 to TRBJ1-5; D gene uncertain. The germline V and J ends were trimmed by 3 bases and 7 bases, with 10 bases remaining between them. The CDR3 is 13 amino acids. Looked up from germline, CDR1 is MRHNA and CDR2 is SNTAGT. DNA for the CDR3: TGTGCCAGCAGTGAATCGGTATGGCAGCCCCAGCATTTT. Its translation: CASSESVWQPQHF.

V usage is TRBV6-1 and J usage is TRBJ1-5, with 10 bases aligning to TRBD1. Germline V gene sequence: CDR1 MNHNS, CDR2 SASEGT. Trimming removed 2 bases from V and 6 bases from J; junction bases left unmatched: 7. CDR3 size: 16 residues. Here the CDR3 DNA reads TGTGCCAGCAGTGAATTAGCCGGGACAGGGGTTCAGCCCCAGCATTTT. Translated, it gives CASSELAGTGVQPQHF.

The chain has TRBV11-1 and TRBJ2-3, with a tentative D call TRBD2 (6 bases). The CDR3 has 17 amino acids. Per the germline V gene, CDR1 is SGHAT and CDR2 is FQDESV (reference sequence). The V end was cut by 5 bases, the J end by 5 bases, with 23 bases between. CDR3 sequence (DNA): TGTGCCAGCAGCCAAAGCGGGTGGGGAAGGATGGGAGATACGCAGTATTTT. Encoded protein: CASSQSGWGRMGDTQYF.

The chain carries TRBV7-3 and TRBJ1-2, with TRBD1 matching over 7 bases. The J segment lost 8 bases and the V segment lost 3 bases, leaving 6 bases of the junction unmatched. CDR1 SGHTA and CDR2 FQGTGA come from the germline V gene. CDR3 length equals 13 residues. The CDR3 DNA reads TGTGCCAGCAGCTTTGACAGGGCGAGCGGCTACACCTTC. It specifies CASSFDRASGYTF.

V usage is TRBV5-1 and J usage is TRBJ1-2; D uncertain. V gave up 0 bases and J gave up 2 bases, with 14 bases separating them. This CDR3 has 16 residues. Germline CDR1 SGHRS, CDR2 YFSETQ. CDR3 in amino acids: CASSLVPDQPNYGYTF. The CDR3 coding sequence is TGCGCCAGCAGCTTGGTTCCAGATCAACCCAACTATGGCTACACCTTC.

The J gene is TRBJ2-3, the V gene TRBV6-1; tentatively, D is TRBD1 (7 bases). V was pared by 5 bases and J by 8 bases, with 11 bases between. This CDR3 is built from 12 residues. From germline, CDR1 is MNHNS and CDR2 SASEGT. In DNA form, the CDR3 reads TGTGCCAGCAGTCGACAGGGAGGTACGCAGTATTTT. Translated: CASSRQGGTQYF.

The CDR3 nucleotides are TGTGCCTGGAGTCTCGGAACAGCCTACGAGCAGTACTTC. It codes for CAWSLGTAYEQYF. The V call is TRBV30, the J call TRBJ2-7; D is uncertain. The CDR3 is 13 amino acids. CDR1 is GTSNPN, CDR2 SVGIG, per germline (reference sequence). V lost 2 bases and J 2 bases, leaving 10 bases between the germline ends.

The chain recombines TRBV30 with TRBJ2-2; no clear D gene. V gave up 1 base and J gave up 5 bases, with 5 bases separating them. This CDR3 comprises 12 residues. Per germline, CDR1 GTSNPN and CDR2 SVGIG (reference sequence). CDR3 DNA: TGTGCCTGGAGTGAATCAACCGGGGAGCTGTTTTTT. It translates to CAWSESTGELFF.

This chain links TRBV5-1 with TRBJ2-1, with 9 bases that match TRBD1. J gave up 8 bases and V 4 bases, and 7 bases lay outside the gene matches. The CDR3 is 14 amino acids. Germline V CDR1 and CDR2: SGHRS, YFSETQ. The chain's CDR3 is CASSPGTGRDEQFF. Written as DNA, the CDR3 is TGCGCCAGCAGCCCCGGGACAGGGAGGGATGAGCAGTTCTTC.

V is TRBV9 and J is TRBJ2-1, with 9 bases matching TRBD2. The CDR3 sequence is 15 residues long. The germline V gene has CDR1 SGDLS and CDR2 YYNGEE. Trimming cost V 4 bases and J 4 bases; bases outside gene matches: 6. The CDR3 DNA reads TGTGCCAGCAGCCCCGCGGGGGGGAGTTACAATGAGCAGTTCTTC. Encoded protein: CASSPAGGSYNEQFF.

Here the CDR3 DNA reads TGCGCCAGCAGCCAAGATACGGGGACAAGTACATATGGCTACACCTTC. It specifies CASSQDTGTSTYGYTF. The chain has TRBV4-1 and TRBJ1-2; the D gene is possibly TRBD1 (6 bases). The germline V and J ends were trimmed by 0 bases and 5 bases, with 16 bases remaining between them. The CDR3 contains 16 residues. The germline gives CDR1 MGHRA, CDR2 YSYEKL.

The rearrangement uses TRBV5-1 and TRBJ1-5; 8 positions match TRBD1. CDR1 SGHRS and CDR2 YFSETQ come from the germline V gene. This CDR3 region has 13 residues. V gave up 2 bases and J gave up 5 bases; unmatched junction bases: 0. In DNA, the CDR3 is TGCGCCAGCAGCTTACAGGGGGATCAGCCCCAGCATTTT. This translates into CASSLQGDQPQHF.